This T cell receptor (beta chain) appears in the sequencing data of a study of follicular helper T cells after annual influenza vaccination. Study observations and caveats: Yearly vaccinations repeatedly recalled conserved clonotypes in ICOS+CD38+ cTfh.

Only in-frame clones appear in the TCRdb table, and some are missing; sequencing was by immunoSEQ multiplex PCR. The sample carries nearly 15,000 clones, 65% to 85% recorded once. Time point defined: 2014-2015 season, 7 days after vaccination. This CDR3 is 13 amino acids long. Concerning this clone: Its antigen is as yet unknown.

This TCR was sampled from an adult who received the influenza vaccine. The chain couples TRBV21-1 to TRBJ2-7; TRBD2 is taken as the D call from the table, unchecked against the DNA. TRBV21-1 corresponds to a pseudogene. The sequenced sample was CXCR5+ CD38- circulating T follicular helper cells from blood, obtained 7 days after influenza vaccination. Subset of the sample: circulating Tfh, non-naive CD4+CXCR5+PD-1+ (ICOS+CD38+ or ICOS-CD38-). The CDR3 DNA is TGTGCCAGCAGCAAAGGGAGCTCCTACGAGCAGTACTTC. It is translated as CASSKGSSYEQYF.